This is a list of T cell receptor beta chains from one sample in a study of blood T cell repertoires in COVID-19. Data came from immunoSEQ multiplex PCR; TCRdb stores just in-frame clones and leaves some out. Of roughly 190,000 clones in the sample, 70% to 90% were seen once. Sequenced: peripheral blood. These receptors originate from a man in his 60s with active or convalescent COVID-19. CDR3s include the opening cysteine and the closing phenylalanine or tryptophan. The D gene is left open where the match is weak. Where a row states a size, it is once, few, many or the class of an expanded clone; other rows omit it.

TRBV5-1	TRBJ1-1	NA	few	TGCGCCAGCAGTCCCGGGTGGAACACTGAAGCTTTCTTT	CASSPGWNTEAFF
TRBV5-1	TRBJ2-1	NA	NA	TGCGCCAGCAGCTACCTACAGGGCTTGAATGAGCAGTTCTTC	CASSYLQGLNEQFF
TRBV7-9	TRBJ1-2	TRBD1	NA	TGTGCCAGCAGCTCCCCAGGGGGTGGCTACACCTTC	CASSSPGGGYTF
TRBV29-1	TRBJ1-5	TRBD1	NA	TGCAGCGTTGCGGGTTCAGGGGGTAGCAATCAGCCCCAGCATTTT	CSVAGSGGSNQPQHF
TRBV10-3	TRBJ2-7	TRBD2	once	TGTGCCATCAGTCCTAGCGGGGGCCTTAGCTCCTACGAGCAGTACTTC	CAISPSGGLSSYEQYF
TRBV18	TRBJ1-5	TRBD1	NA	TGTGCCAGCTCACCAACCGGACAGGGCAATCAGCCCCAGCATTTT	CASSPTGQGNQPQHF
TRBV7-2	TRBJ1-1	NA	NA	TGTGCCAGCAGCTTAGTGTCACAGATGAACACTGAAGCTTTCTTT	CASSLVSQMNTEAFF
TRBV7-6	TRBJ2-7	TRBD2	once	TGTGCCAGCAGCTTAGGGCTAGCGGGGGAGGCCTACGAGCAGTACTTC	CASSLGLAGEAYEQYF
TRBV11-1	TRBJ1-3	NA	few	TGTGCCAGCAGCCGGAACGACAGGGGAAACACCATATATTTT	CASSRNDRGNTIYF
TRBV5-1	TRBJ2-7	NA	NA	TGCGCCAGCAGCTTGTCACCGAACTCATACGAGCAGTACTTC	CASSLSPNSYEQYF
TRBV5-5	TRBJ1-5	TRBD1	NA	TGTGCCAGCAGTTCACAGGGGGCAAGCAATCAGCCCCAGCATTTT	CASSSQGASNQPQHF
TRBV11-3	TRBJ1-1	NA	few	TGTGCCAGCAGCTCGCTGAGGAACACTGAAGCTTTCTTT	CASSSLRNTEAFF
TRBV5-5	TRBJ1-6	TRBD1	few	TGTGCCAGCAGCCAAGGACAGGTTGTTAATTCACCCCTCCACTTT	CASSQGQVVNSPLHF